A selection of T cell receptor beta chains follows, all from one sample in a study of T-cell memory formation after mild COVID-19. TCRdb processed the 5' RACE reads anew with MiXCR; each CDR3 protein has one entry. The sample has more than 250,000 distinct CDR3 sequences, around 15% seen once. The specimen was PBMCs or a T cell subset sorted from them (not recorded which). These receptors were taken from a man between 18 and 35 years old who had mild COVID-19 (a few samples of this study predate the infection). Cell type and time point are not known. The CDR3 runs from the conserved cysteine through the conserved F or W. The order of the fields is V gene, J gene, CDR3 protein.

>TRBV6-2/TRBV6-3|TRBJ2-7
CASSYRAYEQYF
>TRBV21-1|TRBJ1-5
CASSLGHWFEGDCYSNQPQHF
>TRBV20-1|TRBJ2-1
CSAATPPIIYNEQFF
>TRBV11-2|TRBJ1-6
CASSPPYNSPLHF
>TRBV5-1|TRBJ2-1
CASKSGGQNNEQFF
>TRBV7-3|TRBJ1-2
CASSFPELNGYTF
>TRBV5-1|TRBJ1-1
CASSYGGAQNTEAFF
>TRBV7-8|TRBJ2-3
CASSLTQGAVSDTQYF
>TRBV2|TRBJ1-2
CASSASQGVLYGYTF
>TRBV5-1|TRBJ2-7
CASSFMGAYEQYF
>TRBV9|TRBJ1-6
CASSAQQGPLHF
>TRBV5-1|TRBJ1-4
CASSSGRTSDGQGYEKLFF
>TRBV6-2/TRBV6-3|TRBJ2-1
CASGPGLAYEQFF
>TRBV10-3|TRBJ1-6
CAISESGYNSPLHF
>TRBV12-3/TRBV12-4|TRBJ2-1
CASSLAGLAGVNEQFF
>TRBV7-9|TRBJ2-3
CASSSLGGAGSDTQYF
>TRBV6-2/TRBV6-3|TRBJ2-3
CASSYRWTGRGITDTQYF
>TRBV6-1|TRBJ1-1
CASSRRGELAEAFF
>TRBV20-1|TRBJ2-5
CSARGDLKNARPETQYF
>TRBV11-2|TRBJ2-3
CASSLGRTHPGGDTQYF
>TRBV6-4|TRBJ2-7
CASSERGTYEQYF
>TRBV7-7|TRBJ2-1
CASSENGQGAFGEQFF
>TRBV29-1|TRBJ1-2
CSVWGYRGNYGYTF
>TRBV6-2/TRBV6-3|TRBJ2-1
CASSYPQRGWDEQFF
>TRBV4-2|TRBJ2-3
CASSQGGSSSTQYF
>TRBV5-4|TRBJ2-3
CAFDTGGEITDTQYF
>TRBV6-5|TRBJ1-2
CASSYLTGGGYGYTF
>TRBV5-1|TRBJ2-2
CASSLDKTNTGELFF
>TRBV12-3/TRBV12-4|TRBJ2-5
CASRAAQSGGALETQYF
>TRBV4-1|TRBJ2-2
CASSQVSTGELFF
>TRBV24-1|TRBJ2-1
CATSDFRDEQFF
>TRBV5-5|TRBJ2-1
CASSSPGTGLNEQFF
>TRBV11-1|TRBJ2-3
CATNTATDTQYF
>TRBV5-1|TRBJ1-6
CASSLAPGRSASYNSPLHF
>TRBV21-1|TRBJ2-7
CASSKGAGQGYVYEQYF
>TRBV7-3|TRBJ2-5
CASSPGPRETQYF
>TRBV18|TRBJ1-1
CASSPPFGTEAFF
>TRBV5-4|TRBJ2-3
CASRHDPDGRTDTQYF
>TRBV5-6|TRBJ1-3
CASSSTGNTIYF
>TRBV12-3/TRBV12-4|TRBJ1-2
CASSRRRQGKYGYTF
>TRBV7-2|TRBJ1-1
CASSSSMNTEAFF
>TRBV29-1|TRBJ1-1
CSAEGGGTEAFF
>TRBV12-3/TRBV12-4|TRBJ2-2
CASSSEGGNTGELFF
>TRBV12-3/TRBV12-4|TRBJ2-2
CASSLSGSGELFF
>TRBV7-3|TRBJ1-1
CASSRGRDSEAFF
>TRBV27|TRBJ1-2
CASSFNRDGGYTF
>TRBV5-1|TRBJ2-3
CASSLSGVATDTQYF
>TRBV28|TRBJ1-5
CASSLNGVSNQPQHF
>TRBV6-5|TRBJ1-2
CASRQQGVDYGYTF
>TRBV20-1|TRBJ2-3
CSAFGAKGSTDTQYF
>TRBV27|TRBJ2-2
CASGSTRGAGGELFF
>TRBV6-1|TRBJ1-2
CASSGTGLRYTF
>TRBV12-3/TRBV12-4|TRBJ2-3
CASAWLTDTQYF